Each of the 25 T cell receptor beta chains below was sequenced from the same sample in a study of neurological immune-mediated disorders. TCRdb analysed the 5' RACE reads with MiXCR anew, one entry per CDR3 protein. The sample includes 45,000 to 55,000 distinct CDR3 sequences, 3% to 4% of them seen just once. Sequenced input: PBMCs. These receptors all come from a man aged 40-49 years with multiple sclerosis.

This clonotype showed up many times. This chain uses TRBV10-3 with TRBJ2-1, with D perhaps TRBD1 (5 bases). CDR1 and CDR2 from the germline V gene are ENHRY and SYGVKD. With 3 bases removed from V and 7 bases from J, the gap between germline ends came to 16 bases. The CDR3 is 15 amino acids. The CDR3 loop reads CAISDSRVLKNEQFF. The CDR3 nucleotides are TGTGCCATCAGTGATAGCAGGGTTTTAAAGAATGAGCAGTTCTTC.

This clonotype was seen ten or more times. The chain has TRBV20-1 and TRBJ2-3, with D possibly matching TRBD2 (7 bases). Trimming removed 0 bases from V and 0 bases from J, with 10 bases in between. There are 15 residues in the CDR3. Germline values: CDR1 DFQATT, CDR2 SNEGSKA (reference sequence). CDR3 region: CSARDAGASTDTQYF. CDR3 DNA sequence: TGCAGTGCTAGAGATGCGGGGGCCAGCACAGATACGCAGTATTTT.

In its sample, this clonotype was seen a few times. The V gene is TRBV7-9, the J gene TRBJ2-1, with a possible D match to TRBD1 (5 bases). V was pared by 5 bases and J by 5 bases, with 7 bases between. Germline values: CDR1 SEHNR, CDR2 FQNEAQ (reference sequence). The CDR3 has 12 amino acids. In DNA, the CDR3 is TGTGCCAGCAGCCCCAGGGACAATGAGCAGTTCTTC. As protein: CASSPRDNEQFF. Combining the CDR3 with reference TRBV7-9 and TRBJ2-1 gives the whole variable domain DTGVSQNPRHKITKRGQNVTFRCDPISEHNRLYWYRQTLGQGPEFLTYFQNEAQLEKSRLLSDRFSAERPKGSFSTLEIQRTEQGDSAMYLCASSPRDNEQFFGPGTRLTVL.

This clonotype showed up many times. CDR3 in amino acids: CATSEGQGYQETQYF. CDR3 coding DNA: TGTGCCACCAGTGAGGGACAGGGGTACCAAGAGACCCAGTACTTC. The J gene is TRBJ2-5, the V gene TRBV24-1, with 10 nucleotides matching TRBD1. This CDR3 spans 15 amino acids. Germline trimming cut 4 bases from V and 0 bases from J; bases unmatched to any gene: 1. The germline V gene encodes CDR1 KGHDR and CDR2 SFDVKD.

This clonotype has a count of ten or more. V is TRBV4-1 and J is TRBJ1-5; TRBD1 matches at 10 bases. Germline CDR1 MGHRA, CDR2 YSYEKL. Trimming cost V 4 bases and J 5 bases; bases outside gene matches: 2. The CDR3 consists of 14 residues. CDR3 sequence (DNA): TGCGCCAGCAGCCCAGGACAGGGGGATCAGCCCCAGCATTTT. Residues: CASSPGQGDQPQHF.

This clonotype was counted many times. The chain is built from TRBV20-1 and TRBJ2-2, with 7 bases lining up with TRBD1. Unmatched junction bases numbered 4, after V lost 6 bases and J lost 0 bases. Germline lookup yields CDR1 DFQATT and CDR2 SNEGSKA (reference sequence). The CDR3 is 14 amino acids. DNA for the CDR3: TGCAGTGCCAGGGACAGCGCGAACACCGGGGAGCTGTTTTTT. The encoded protein is CSARDSANTGELFF.

The sample holds many counts of this clonotype. The junction shows a germline mismatch at one end, possibly a read error. V and J are TRBV5-5 and TRBJ1-6; 7 bases agree with TRBD1. Germline CDR1 is SGHKS and CDR2 is YYEKEE (reference sequence). This CDR3 contains 13 residues. The CDR3, as DNA: TGTGCCAGCAGCCTCCAGGGGGATTCACCCCTCAACTTT. It is translated as CASSLQGDSPLNF.

This clonotype was seen more than once but under ten times. A much larger clone differs from this one at a single base, so this may be a read error. The chain carries TRBV20-1 and TRBJ2-2; D possibly corresponds to TRBD1 (6 bases). The CDR3 runs 15 residues. Trimming removed 1 base at V and 0 bases at J, with 9 bases between. Germline-derived CDR1 and CDR2 are DFQATT and SNEGSKA (reference sequence). The DNA for the CDR3 is TGCAGTGCTAGAGCCAGGGGAACGAACACCGGGGAGCTGTTTTTT. It specifies CSARARGTNTGELFF.

This clonotype was recorded at least ten times. V usage is TRBV7-2 and J usage is TRBJ2-2, with D unresolved. This CDR3 is 15 amino acids long. CDR1 is SGHTA, CDR2 FQGNSA, per germline. Trimming removed 8 bases from V and 2 bases from J, with 15 bases in between. The CDR3 DNA reads as TGTGCCAGCTCCATCCGCCCCGGTAACACCGGGGAGCTGTTTTTT. Translating gives CASSIRPGNTGELFF.

This clonotype was seen ten or more times. The chain links TRBV2 to TRBJ2-3; D is unresolved. V was cut by 4 bases and J by 6 bases, with 11 bases left in between. Germline V gene sequence: CDR1 SNHLY, CDR2 FYNNEI. The CDR3 runs to 13 residues. The CDR3 here is CASSVSLDDTQYF. The DNA for the CDR3 is TGTGCCAGCAGTGTCTCACTTGACGATACGCAGTATTTT.

The table lists this clonotype with many counts. The chain is built from TRBV7-3 and TRBJ2-3; tentatively, D is TRBD1 (6 bases). Germline loops: CDR1 SGHTA, CDR2 FQGTGA. V was pared by 5 bases and J by 1 base, with 13 bases between. The CDR3 spans 15 residues. The CDR3 is CASSNGQTRTDTQYF. The CDR3, as DNA: TGTGCCAGCAGCAACGGACAGACTCGCACAGATACGCAGTATTTT.

This clonotype was counted many times. The V gene is TRBV5-1, the J gene TRBJ2-7, with D perhaps being TRBD1 or TRBD2 (5 bases each). The CDR3 has 14 amino acids. Germline assignment: CDR1 SGHRS and CDR2 YFSETQ. With 5 bases removed from V and 2 bases from J, the gap between germline ends came to 14 bases. CDR3 in amino acids: CASSGGVPAYEQYF. The CDR3 region has the DNA TGCGCCAGCAGTGGGGGTGTACCGGCCTACGAGCAGTACTTC.

The sample holds many counts of this clonotype. The chain carries TRBV7-2 and TRBJ2-2; 9 bases are a match to TRBD2. CDR3 length: 15 residues. V was clipped by 2 bases and J by 5 bases; unmatched bases: 3. CDR1 is SGHTA and CDR2 is FQGNSA in the germline V gene. In nucleotides, the CDR3 is TGTGCCAGCAGCTTAAAAAGCGGGGGGACCGGGGAGCTGTTTTTT. It specifies CASSLKSGGTGELFF.

This clonotype was seen more than once but under ten times. This chain uses TRBV12-3 or TRBV12-4 with TRBJ2-7; no clear D gene. The V gene lost 8 bases and the J gene lost 4 bases, with 9 bases spanning the gap. The CDR3 consists of 11 residues. The CDR3 is CASRRSYEQYF. As DNA, the CDR3 is TGTGCCAGCCGGCGATCGTACGAGCAGTACTTC.

This clonotype was detected a few times. A much bigger clone sits one base away, suggesting this may be a read error. The rearrangement uses TRBV24-1 and TRBJ2-2; D is unclear. V was pared by 1 base and J by 3 bases, with 5 bases between. Looked up from germline, CDR1 is KGHDR and CDR2 is SFDVKD. The CDR3 sequence is 14 residues long. The CDR3: CATSDLKDTGELFF. CDR3 in DNA: TGTGCCACCAGTGATTTAAAGGACACCGGGGAGCTGTTTTTT.

This clonotype was counted at least ten times. The rearrangement links TRBV5-4 to TRBJ2-5; 7 bases line up with TRBD2. Germline lookup yields CDR1 SGHNT and CDR2 YYREEE (reference sequence). There are 15 residues in the CDR3. The V and J ends lost 0 bases and 5 bases, in that order; junction bases with no gene match: 7. CDR3: CASSLEPGGMETQYF. CDR3 coding DNA: TGTGCCAGCAGCTTGGAACCGGGGGGAATGGAGACCCAGTACTTC.

In this sample, this clonotype turned up many times. The chain is built from TRBV20-1 and TRBJ2-7; D is uncertain. Germline CDR1 is DFQATT and CDR2 is SNEGSKA (reference sequence). This CDR3 has 15 amino acids. V was trimmed by 1 base and J by 0 bases, leaving 13 bases between them. Here the CDR3 reads CSARVITGFSYEQYF. The DNA for the CDR3 is TGCAGTGCTAGAGTTATCACTGGGTTCTCCTACGAGCAGTACTTC.

This clonotype appeared many times. V gene TRBV19 combines with J gene TRBJ1-1, with D perhaps TRBD1 (6 bases). Between the trimmed V and J ends, which lost 1 base and 4 bases, there was a span of 10 bases. CDR1 is LNHDA, CDR2 SQIVND, per germline (reference sequence). The CDR3 contains 14 residues. CDR3 sequence reads: CASSIGTGSTEAFF. CDR3 coding DNA: TGTGCCAGTAGTATAGGAACAGGGAGCACTGAAGCTTTCTTT. Using reference TRBV19 and TRBJ1-1 for the parts outside the CDR3, the full variable domain is DGGITQSPKYLFRKEGQNVTLSCEQNLNHDAMYWYRQDPGQGLRLIYYSQIVNDFQKGDIAEGYSVSREKKESFPLTVTSAQKNPTAFYLCASSIGTGSTEAFFGQGTRLTVV.

This clonotype was counted at least ten times. The chain has TRBV18 and TRBJ2-2, with 9 nucleotides matching TRBD1. The CDR3 is 17 residues long. Trimming removed 6 bases from V and 5 bases from J; junction bases left unmatched: 13. The germline V gene has CDR1 KGHSH and CDR2 LQKENI. CDR3 amino acids: CASSPAPGQGKTGELFF. The CDR3 nucleotides are TGTGCCAGCTCGCCTGCACCGGGACAGGGTAAAACCGGGGAGCTGTTTTTT.

This clonotype was seen many times. V and J are TRBV28 and TRBJ2-5; D is undetermined. Trimming removed 6 bases at V and 5 bases at J, with 4 bases between. Germline values: CDR1 MDHEN, CDR2 SYDVKM. The CDR3 totals 10 residues. The CDR3, as DNA: TGTGCCAGCAGACAGGAGACCCAGTACTTC. It codes for CASRQETQYF. The full variable domain, completed using reference TRBV28 and TRBJ2-5, is DVKVTQSSRYLVKRTGEKVFLECVQDMDHENMFWYRQDPGLGLRLIYFSYDVKMKEKGDIPEGYSVSREKKERFSLILESASTNQTSMYLCASRQETQYFGPGTRLLVL.

This clonotype was detected ten times or more. The genes are TRBV7-2 and TRBJ2-3; 8 bases line up with TRBD1. The junction had 10 bases not matched to a gene; V was cut back by 5 bases and J by 0 bases. Germline lookup yields CDR1 SGHTA and CDR2 FQGNSA. The length of the CDR3 is 17 residues. For the CDR3, the DNA is TGTGCCAGCAGCCCGGGGACAGGCCGTGGGAGCACAGATACGCAGTATTTT. Residues: CASSPGTGRGSTDTQYF.

There are many counts of this clonotype. The chain joins TRBV10-3 to TRBJ1-3, with D perhaps matching TRBD1 (5 bases). Germline-derived CDR1 and CDR2 are ENHRY and SYGVKD. Trimming removed 2 bases from V and 0 bases from J, with 14 bases in between. CDR3 length: 17 amino acids. The CDR3 here is CAISEATQGSSGNTIYF. The CDR3 DNA reads TGTGCCATCAGTGAGGCCACCCAGGGAAGCTCTGGAAACACCATATATTTT.

This clonotype was observed many times. DNA of the CDR3: TGCAGTGCCGCACAGGGAACCGGGGAGCTGTTTTTT. Translating gives CSAAQGTGELFF. The V and J genes are TRBV20-1 and TRBJ2-2; tentatively, D is TRBD1 (6 bases). V dropped 6 bases and J dropped 5 bases, with 10 bases sitting between them. Germline V CDR1 and CDR2: DFQATT, SNEGSKA (reference sequence). The CDR3 runs to 12 residues.

This clonotype was seen repeatedly, ten times or more. The genes are TRBV7-9 and TRBJ1-1, with D tentatively TRBD1 (5 bases). V was clipped by 4 bases and J by 1 base, with 19 bases between them. CDR1 and CDR2 from the germline V gene are SEHNR and FQNEAQ (reference sequence). The CDR3 is made up of 17 amino acids. The CDR3 sequence is CASSSYFAQTENTEAFF. The CDR3 bases are TGTGCCAGCAGCTCTTATTTCGCGCAGACAGAGAACACTGAAGCTTTCTTT. The full variable domain, its missing parts supplied by reference TRBV7-9 and TRBJ1-1, is DTGVSQNPRHKITKRGQNVTFRCDPISEHNRLYWYRQTLGQGPEFLTYFQNEAQLEKSRLLSDRFSAERPKGSFSTLEIQRTEQGDSAMYLCASSSYFAQTENTEAFFGQGTRLTVV.

Comment on this clonotype: The junction and the germline gene differ at one end; a read error may be behind it. V gene TRBV5-1 combines with J gene TRBJ1-6; 12 nucleotides match TRBD1. Germline V gene lookup returns CDR1 SGHRS and CDR2 YFSETQ. This CDR3 contains 15 residues. CDR3 nucleotides: TGCGCCAGCAGCTTGGGGGACAGGGGGCAGTCACCCCTCAACTTT. It translates to CASSLGDRGQSPLNF.